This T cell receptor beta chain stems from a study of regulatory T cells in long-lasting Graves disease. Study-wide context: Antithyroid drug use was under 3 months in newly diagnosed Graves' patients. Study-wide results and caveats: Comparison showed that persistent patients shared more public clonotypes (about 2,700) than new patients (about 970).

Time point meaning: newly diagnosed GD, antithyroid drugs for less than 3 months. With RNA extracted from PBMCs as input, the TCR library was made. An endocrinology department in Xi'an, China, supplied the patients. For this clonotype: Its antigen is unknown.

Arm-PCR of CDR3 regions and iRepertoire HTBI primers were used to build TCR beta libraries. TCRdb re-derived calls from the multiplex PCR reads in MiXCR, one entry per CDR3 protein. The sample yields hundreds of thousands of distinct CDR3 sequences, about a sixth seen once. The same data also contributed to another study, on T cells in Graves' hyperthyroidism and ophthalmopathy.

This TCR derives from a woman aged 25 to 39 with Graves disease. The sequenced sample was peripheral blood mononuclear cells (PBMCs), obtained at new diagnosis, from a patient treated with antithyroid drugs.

The CDR3 coding sequence is TGCGCCAGCAGCTCGGACAGGGCGGTAGAGACCCAGTACTTC. This translates into CASSSDRAVETQYF. The rearrangement joins TRBV5-1 to TRBJ2-5; 8 bases agree with TRBD1. The ends lost 3 bases at V and 4 bases at J; junction bases unmatched: 5. Germline-derived CDR1 and CDR2 are SGHRS and YFSETQ. The CDR3 contains 14 residues.